The 24 T cell receptor beta chains in this list originate from one sample, sequenced in a study of read filtering for tumor transcriptome and immune sequencing. The library was built from about 400 ng RNA with molecular barcoded adaptors for alpha/delta and beta/gamma chains. TCRdb reprocessed the reads via MiXCR and lists one record per CDR3 protein. Of 60,000 to 80,000 distinct CDR3 sequences listed, roughly 13% were seen once; the top ten hold about 42%. Material for sequencing was a population of CD138-negative cells sorted from bone marrow. The receptors here all came from a donor over 35 with multiple myeloma.

This clonotype came up many times. CDR3 sequence: CASSLRGAGGELFF. CDR3 sequence (DNA): TGTGCCAGCAGCTTGAGGGGGGCCGGCGGGGAGCTGTTTTTT. This chain uses TRBV5-5 with TRBJ2-2, with D possibly being TRBD1 or TRBD2 (6 bases each). V was shortened by 1 base and J by 7 bases, with 11 bases between the two germline ends. Germline values: CDR1 SGHKS, CDR2 YYEKEE (reference sequence). The CDR3 sequence is 14 residues long. Variable domain in full (rest from reference TRBV5-5 and TRBJ2-2): DAGVTQSPTHLIKTRGQQVTLRCSPISGHKSVSWYQQVLGQGPQFIFQYYEKEERGRGNFPDRFSARQFPNYSSELNVNALLLGDSALYLCASSLRGAGGELFFGEGSRLTVL.

At least ten counts were recorded for this clonotype. J is TRBJ1-1 and V is TRBV5-1, with D possibly matching TRBD1 (6 bases). This CDR3 has 16 residues. Germline V gene data show CDR1 as SGHRS and CDR2 as YFSETQ. The V and J ends lost 3 bases and 0 bases respectively, with 15 bases between them. Here the CDR3 DNA reads TGCGCCAGCAGCTCAACAGGGCTGAACATGAACACTGAAGCTTTCTTT. This translates into CASSSTGLNMNTEAFF.

This clonotype appeared many times. CDR3 in DNA: TGTGCCAGCAGCCAAGTAGGGTTTTTGAACACTGAAGCTTTCTTT. This gives the protein CASSQVGFLNTEAFF. This chain uses TRBV11-2 with TRBJ1-1; no definite D call. Germline lookup yields CDR1 SGHAT and CDR2 FQNNGV. This CDR3 region has 15 residues. The germline V and J ends were trimmed by 5 bases and 0 bases, with 13 bases remaining between them.

With regard to this clonotype: This could be a read error, since a much larger clone is one nucleotide away. This chain links TRBV7-9 with TRBJ2-1; possibly TRBD2 for D (5 bases). CDR3 length: 14 residues. The ends were cut back, 6 bases at V and 4 bases at J, with 13 bases in the middle. Germline CDR1 and CDR2: SEHNR and FQNEAQ (reference sequence). CDR3 coding DNA: TGTGCCAGCAGTCCTGGACTGGGTTACAATGAGCAGTTCTTC. Amino acid sequence: CASSPGLGYNEQFF.

CDR3 DNA: TGTGCCAGCAGCTCGGGGACAGGGAGGGGCTCACCCCTCCACTTT. It encodes CASSSGTGRGSPLHF. This chain joins TRBV7-3 and TRBJ1-1; 9 bases match TRBD1. The last part of the DNA fits TRBJ1-6 better; the J call may be wrong. The germline gives CDR1 SGHTA, CDR2 FQGTGA. The CDR3 is 15 residues long.

This clonotype was seen many times. The chain combines TRBV6-2 or TRBV6-3 with TRBJ2-7; TRBD1 might be the D (6 bases). V was clipped by 2 bases and J by 3 bases, with 11 bases between them. Germline CDR1 reads MNHEY; CDR2 reads SVGEGT. The CDR3 contains 14 residues. Here the CDR3 reads CASSYTRQDYEQYF. CDR3 in DNA: TGTGCCAGCAGTTACACAAGACAGGACTACGAGCAGTACTTC.

This clonotype was counted ten times or more. V usage is TRBV12-3 or TRBV12-4 and J usage is TRBJ2-1, with 10 bases identical to TRBD1. This CDR3 is built from 14 residues. V was pared by 7 bases and J by 2 bases, with 2 bases of the junction left unmatched. CDR3 protein: CASKGTGAYNEQFF. In DNA form, the CDR3 reads TGTGCCAGCAAGGGGACAGGGGCCTACAATGAGCAGTTCTTC.

At least ten counts were recorded for this clonotype. The rearrangement links TRBV29-1 to TRBJ1-1; a weak D match, TRBD1 (5 bases). From germline, CDR1 is SQVTM and CDR2 ANQGSEA. The CDR3 is 11 residues long. Trimming left V 4 bases short and J 5 bases short, with 8 bases between. In DNA, the CDR3 is TGCAGCGTTGGGGGGGGTACTGAAGCTTTCTTT. The encoded protein is CSVGGGTEAFF.

The sample holds many counts of this clonotype. The chain links TRBV19 to TRBJ2-3; 10 bases are a match to TRBD1. This CDR3 has 15 amino acids. Germline loops: CDR1 LNHDA, CDR2 SQIVND (reference sequence). The junction had 1 base not matched to a gene; V was cut back by 1 base and J by 3 bases. CDR3 in DNA: TGTGCCAGTAGTATAGCGGGACAGGGGACAGATACGCAGTATTTT. Amino acids: CASSIAGQGTDTQYF.

This clonotype was picked up a small number of times. The chain has TRBV5-6 and TRBJ2-1; 10 bases fit TRBD2. The CDR3 contains 17 residues. CDR1 and CDR2 from the germline V gene are SGHDT and YYEEEE. V was pared by 2 bases and J by 0 bases, with 5 bases of the junction left unmatched. DNA for the CDR3: TGTGCCAGCAGCTTATATAGCGGGAGGTTCTCCTACAATGAGCAGTTCTTC. Translated: CASSLYSGRFSYNEQFF.

In its sample, this clonotype was seen many times. This chain uses TRBV20-1 with TRBJ2-1; TRBD2 matches 7 bases. The CDR3 spans 15 residues. Germline-derived CDR1 and CDR2 are DFQATT and SNEGSKA (reference sequence). With V trimmed by 4 bases and J by 3 bases, 9 bases remained unmatched. This chain's CDR3 is CSATYPGGGYNEQFF. CDR3 nucleotides: TGCAGTGCTACCTACCCTGGGGGGGGCTACAATGAGCAGTTCTTC.

Remarks on this clonotype: Just one base apart from a much larger clone, this may be a read error. Given the absence of the conserved phenylalanine or tryptophan at the CDR3 end, a read error is likely. The rearrangement joins TRBV7-2 to TRBJ1-1; D is unresolved. V lost 3 bases to trimming and J lost 5 bases, with 4 bases between them. Germline V gives CDR1 SGHTA, CDR2 FQGNSA. CDR3 size: 11 residues. CDR3 DNA: TGTGCCAGCAGCTTTAGGACTGAAGCTTTCTCT. This gives the protein CASSFRTEAFS.

This clonotype was found many times. The chain links TRBV29-1 to TRBJ2-2; 9 nucleotides agree with TRBD2. This CDR3 is 15 amino acids long. Trimming removed 7 bases from V and 3 bases from J; junction bases left unmatched: 9. CDR1 and CDR2 from the germline V gene are SQVTM and ANQGSEA. CDR3 DNA sequence: TGCAGCGCCGGTAGCGGGAGCGAGTACACCGGGGAGCTGTTTTTT. Translation: CSAGSGSEYTGELFF.

In its sample, this clonotype was seen many times. This chain links TRBV29-1 with TRBJ2-1; 11 bases align to TRBD2. This CDR3 spans 19 amino acids. Germline CDR1 is SQVTM and CDR2 is ANQGSEA. J was trimmed by 4 bases and V by 5 bases; bases with no gene match: 19. CDR3 region: CSVRDLAGAGTSGYNEQFF. The DNA for the CDR3 is TGCAGCGTTCGAGACCTGGCGGGGGCCGGGACTAGCGGTTACAATGAGCAGTTCTTC.

This clonotype was seen repeatedly, ten times or more. The gene calls are TRBV20-1 and TRBJ1-5; D is uncertain. The germline V gene encodes CDR1 DFQATT and CDR2 SNEGSKA (reference sequence). Between the trimmed V and J ends, which lost 3 bases and 6 bases, there was a span of 12 bases. CDR3 length: 13 residues. The DNA of the CDR3 is TGCAGTGCTAGTCAACAGTCTAGTCAGCCCCAGCATTTT. Its protein is CSASQQSSQPQHF.

There are many counts of this clonotype. The chain has TRBV20-1 and TRBJ2-7; D uncertain. The V end lost 2 bases, the J end lost 2 bases, and 10 bases lay between the germline ends. The CDR3 extends over 13 amino acids. Germline V CDR1 and CDR2: DFQATT, SNEGSKA (reference sequence). CDR3 protein: CSARRDTTYEQYF. The CDR3, as DNA: TGCAGTGCTAGACGTGACACAACCTACGAGCAGTACTTC.

There are many counts of this clonotype. The V gene is TRBV11-2, the J gene TRBJ2-1; the D gene could be TRBD1 or TRBD2 (6 bases each). CDR1 and CDR2 (germline): SGHAT, FQNNGV. Trimming removed 2 bases at V and 4 bases at J, with 21 bases between. The CDR3 is made up of 18 amino acids. CDR3 amino acids: CASSLKIRGLLLYNEQFF. The CDR3 region has the DNA TGTGCCAGCAGCTTAAAAATCCGGGGGCTGCTCTTATACAATGAGCAGTTCTTC.

This clonotype has just a few counts. The junction departs from the called germline gene at one end, perhaps through a read error. This chain connects TRBV7-7 to TRBJ2-3, with TRBD2 matching over 11 bases. CDR3 size: 16 residues. The germline V gene has CDR1 SSHAT and CDR2 FNYEAQ (reference sequence). The CDR3 nucleotides read TGTGCTAGCAGCTTAGGACTAGCGGGTGAAGCAGATACGCAGTATTTT. This translates into CASSLGLAGEADTQYF. The full variable domain, its missing parts supplied by reference TRBV7-7 and TRBJ2-3, is GAGVSQSPRYKVTKRGQDVTLRCDPISSHATLYWYQQALGQGPEFLTYFNYEAQPDKSGLPSDRFSAERPEGSISTLTIQRTEQRDSAMYRCASSLGLAGEADTQYFGPGTRLTVL.

About this clonotype: A read error is possible here, since a much larger clone lies one base away. CDR3 residues: CSGTRTSGYTGELFF. CDR3 sequence (DNA): TGCAGCGGGACCCGGACTAGCGGCTACACCGGGGAGCTGTTTTTT. This chain uses TRBV29-1 with TRBJ2-2; TRBD2 matches at 10 bases. The CDR3 sequence is 15 residues long. Germline CDR1 reads SQVTM; CDR2 reads ANQGSEA. V shed 7 bases, J shed 3 bases, and the junction held 8 bases outside the gene matches.

This clonotype was found a few times. The rearrangement joins TRBV20-1 to TRBJ1-5, with 7 bases aligning to TRBD1. Germline V gives CDR1 DFQATT, CDR2 SNEGSKA (reference sequence). The trim removed 0 bases at V and 2 bases at J, leaving 4 bases unmatched. CDR3 length: 15 amino acids. CDR3: CSARDRGSGNQPQHF. DNA of the CDR3: TGCAGTGCTAGAGACAGGGGGAGCGGCAATCAGCCCCAGCATTTT.

For this clonotype: Without the conserved terminal phenylalanine or tryptophan, this CDR3 likely stems from a read error. The V gene is TRBV29-1, the J gene TRBJ1-5; 9 positions match TRBD1. The V and J ends lost 6 bases and 5 bases, in that order; junction bases with no gene match: 8. The CDR3 contains 14 residues. The germline CDR1 and CDR2 sequences are SQVTM and ANQGSEA. As DNA, the CDR3 is TGCAGCGTCGGGACAGGGACCCTAGATCAGCCCCAGCATTCT. It specifies CSVGTGTLDQPQHS.

This clonotype has only a few counts. The CDR3 protein is CASTRQGPDNEQFF. The DNA of the CDR3 is TGTGCCAGCACCCGACAGGGCCCAGACAATGAGCAGTTCTTC. J is TRBJ2-1 and V is TRBV6-1; 7 nucleotides agree with TRBD1. Trimming took 7 bases from V and 5 from J; bases not matched to a gene: 8. This CDR3 is built from 14 residues. CDR1 is MNHNS and CDR2 is SASEGT in the germline V gene.

There are many counts of this clonotype. J is TRBJ2-1 and V is TRBV7-9, with 11 bases identical to TRBD1. Germline V gives CDR1 SEHNR, CDR2 FQNEAQ (reference sequence). The CDR3 runs to 15 residues. The V segment lost 8 bases and the J segment 5 bases; nucleotides outside the gene matches: 8. CDR3 bases: TGTGCCAGCCGGGGACAGGGGGTCGTCCACAATGAGCAGTTCTTC. Amino acids: CASRGQGVVHNEQFF.

This clonotype has more than one count but fewer than ten. The genes are TRBV5-1 and TRBJ2-1; 13 nucleotides line up with TRBD2. This CDR3 comprises 18 residues. V shed 0 bases and J 5 bases; nucleotides not matched to a gene: 8. CDR1 SGHRS and CDR2 YFSETQ come from the germline V gene. In DNA, the CDR3 is TGCGCCAGCAGCTTGGCTCCGACTAGCGGGAGGTTCCACAATGAGCAGTTCTTC. This codes for CASSLAPTSGRFHNEQFF.